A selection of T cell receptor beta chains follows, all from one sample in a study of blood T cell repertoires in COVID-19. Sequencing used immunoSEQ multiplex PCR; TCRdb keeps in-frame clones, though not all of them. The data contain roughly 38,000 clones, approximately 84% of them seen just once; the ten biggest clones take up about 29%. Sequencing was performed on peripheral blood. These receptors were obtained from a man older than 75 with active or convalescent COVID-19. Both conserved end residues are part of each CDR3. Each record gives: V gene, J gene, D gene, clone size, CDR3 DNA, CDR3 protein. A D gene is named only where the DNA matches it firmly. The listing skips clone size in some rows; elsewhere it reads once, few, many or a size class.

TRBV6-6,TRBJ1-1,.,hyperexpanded,TGTGCCAGCAGTTACGGACAGATTGAAGCTTTCTTT,CASSYGQIEAFF
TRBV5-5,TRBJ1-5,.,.,TGTGCCAGCAGCTCCTATGGGGGCCAGGGGCCAAATCAGCCCCAGCATTTT,CASSSYGGQGPNQPQHF
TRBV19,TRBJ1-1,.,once,TGTGCCAGTAGTATTGAGGTTCTATACACTGAAGCTTTCTTT,CASSIEVLYTEAFF
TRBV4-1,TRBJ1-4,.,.,TGCGCCAGCAGCCAAAGGGGCACTAATGAAAAACTGTTTTTT,CASSQRGTNEKLFF
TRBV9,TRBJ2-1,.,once,TGTGCCAGCAGCGTAGGCGGGTCCAGTCTCTATGAGCAGTTCTTC,CASSVGGSSLYEQFF
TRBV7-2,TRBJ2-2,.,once,TGTGCCAGCCAAGGGGTGAACGGCGGGGAGCTGTTTTTT,CASQGVNGGELFF
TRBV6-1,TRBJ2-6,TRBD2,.,TGTGCCAGCAGTGGTCTAGCGGGGAACTCTGGGGCCAACGTCCTGACTTTC,CASSGLAGNSGANVLTF
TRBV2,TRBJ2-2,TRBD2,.,TGTGCCAGCGGGGCGGGAGGGGCCACCGGGGAGCTGTTTTTT,CASGAGGATGELFF
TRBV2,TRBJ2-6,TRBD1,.,TGTGCCAGCAGTGTCCAGGGGGCGTTGGATGGGGCCAACGTCCTGACTTTC,CASSVQGALDGANVLTF
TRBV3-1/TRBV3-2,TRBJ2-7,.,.,TGTGCCAGCAGCCAAGAAGCTATAAGCCACGAGCAGTACTTC,CASSQEAISHEQYF
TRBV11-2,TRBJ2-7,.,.,TGTGCCAGCAGCTTAGATTTCGGGGACGAGCAGTACTTC,CASSLDFGDEQYF
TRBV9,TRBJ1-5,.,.,TGTGCCAGCAGCGTAGTTCCGGATCAGCCCCAGCATTTT,CASSVVPDQPQHF
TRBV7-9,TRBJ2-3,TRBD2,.,TGTGCCAGCATCAGGACTAGCGGCACAGATACGCAGTATTTT,CASIRTSGTDTQYF
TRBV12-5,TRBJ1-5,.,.,TGTGCTAGTGCCACGGACAGCTTTGTGCGTCAGCCCCAGCATTTT,CASATDSFVRQPQHF
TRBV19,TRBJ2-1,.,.,TGTGCCAGTAGTATAGCGCGAAGCTCCTACAATGAGCAGTTCTTC,CASSIARSSYNEQFF
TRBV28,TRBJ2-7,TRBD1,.,TGTGCCAGCAGGACAGGGGGCTTAAACGAGCAGTACTTC,CASRTGGLNEQYF
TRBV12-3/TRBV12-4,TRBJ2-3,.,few,TGTGCCAGCAGCCGTAGCGCAGATACGCAGTATTTT,CASSRSADTQYF
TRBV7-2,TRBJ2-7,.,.,TGTGCCAGCAGCTTATATCGGGGGTGGAACGAGCAGTACTTC,CASSLYRGWNEQYF
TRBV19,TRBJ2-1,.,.,TGTGCCAGTAGTATTCCCCTAGCAGCCTACAATGAGCAGTTCTTC,CASSIPLAAYNEQFF